This record covers a single T cell receptor beta chain. Its antigen remains unknown. The protocol attached unique molecular identifiers to individual cDNA molecules. TCRdb redid the calling of the 5' RACE reads with MiXCR, one entry per CDR3 protein. The sample lists around 65,000 distinct CDR3 sequences, around an eighth occurring once. The sample is drawn from a study of early T cells in non-severe SARS-CoV-2 infection. The wider study: Sequencing of bulk RNA from unsorted whole blood was done, without chain pairing.

Study-wide results and limits: Matching with VDJdb favored anti-spike CD8 responses (missing private and CD4 specificities).

The sequence came from an adult who was a healthcare worker with PCR-confirmed SARS-CoV-2 infection or an uninfected control (not recorded which). The sample in question was whole blood, obtained at baseline.

Here the CDR3 DNA reads TGCAGTGCTAGGGGGACGGAGACCCAGTACTTC. Amino acid sequence: CSARGTETQYF. The chain carries TRBV20-1 and TRBJ2-5; tentatively, D is TRBD1 or TRBD2 (5 bases each). The germline V gene encodes CDR1 DFQATT and CDR2 SNEGSKA (reference sequence). V was clipped by 3 bases and J by 5 bases, with 7 bases between them. The CDR3 sequence is 11 residues long.